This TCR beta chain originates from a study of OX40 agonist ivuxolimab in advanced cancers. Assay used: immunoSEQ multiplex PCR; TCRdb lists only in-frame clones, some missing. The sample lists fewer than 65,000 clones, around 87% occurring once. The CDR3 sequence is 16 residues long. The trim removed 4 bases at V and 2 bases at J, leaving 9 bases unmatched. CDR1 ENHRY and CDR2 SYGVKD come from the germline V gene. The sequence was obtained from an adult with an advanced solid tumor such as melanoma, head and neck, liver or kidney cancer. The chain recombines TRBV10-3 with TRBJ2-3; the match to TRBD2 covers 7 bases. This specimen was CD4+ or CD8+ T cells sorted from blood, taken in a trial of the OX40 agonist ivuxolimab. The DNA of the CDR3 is TGTGCCATCAGTGTACCCAGCGGGGAGATCACAGATACGCAGTATTTT. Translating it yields CAISVPSGEITDTQYF.